The 18 T cell receptor beta chains in this list originate from one sample, sequenced in a study of shared clonotypes between healthy human individuals. CD45RO-negative cells were positively selected for CCR7, leaving out terminally differentiated effector memory CD45RA+ cells. Repertoires were generated with immunoSEQ multiplex PCR, while TCRdb's copy carries only in-frame clones and drops some. The repertoire consists of hundreds of thousands of clones, with approximately 96% occurring once and the leading ten covering about 0.12%. The sequenced material came from naive CD8+ T cells sorted from blood. The source of these receptors is a woman in her 30s in good health.

This clone is a singleton in its sample. V usage is TRBV19 and J usage is TRBJ2-6, with 12 nucleotides matching TRBD1. After removal of 4 bases from V and 4 bases from J, the junction contained 11 bases not matched to a gene. Germline V gene lookup returns CDR1 LNHDA and CDR2 SQIVND (reference sequence). This CDR3 is built from 19 residues. CDR3 sequence reads: CASSTKTRDRGRGANVLTF. The CDR3 nucleotides read TGTGCCAGTAGTACCAAAACCCGGGACAGGGGGCGAGGGGCCAACGTCCTGACTTTC.

This clone occurred once. The chain recombines TRBV2 with TRBJ1-5; TRBD1 might be the D (6 bases). The CDR3 has 13 amino acids. CDR1 SNHLY and CDR2 FYNNEI come from the germline V gene. V was shortened by 4 bases and J by 6 bases, with 10 bases between the two germline ends. CDR3 sequence: CASSVGGRQPQHF. CDR3 bases: TGTGCCAGCAGTGTGGGGGGCCGTCAGCCCCAGCATTTT.

The V and J genes are TRBV19 and TRBJ2-3; D not certain. Trimming shortened V by 3 bases and J by 0 bases, and 10 bases separated the two germline ends. This CDR3 spans 15 amino acids. Per the germline V gene, CDR1 is LNHDA and CDR2 is SQIVND (reference sequence). The CDR3 DNA reads TGTGCCAGTAGTATCTCCGAGGCTAGCACAGATACGCAGTATTTT. This translates into CASSISEASTDTQYF.

J is TRBJ2-1 and V is TRBV19, with D unclear. CDR3 length: 15 residues. CDR1 is LNHDA, CDR2 SQIVND, per germline (reference sequence). Deletions cut 3 bases from V and 7 bases from J, with 16 bases between. CDR3 sequence reads: CASSIVVTARNEQFF. The CDR3 DNA follows: TGTGCCAGTAGTATCGTCGTAACGGCGCGGAATGAGCAGTTCTTC.

V is TRBV2 and J is TRBJ2-5; 8 nucleotides line up with TRBD1. The J call may be wrong; the DNA end is better matched by TRBJ2-7. The germline CDR1 and CDR2 sequences are SNHLY and FYNNEI. The CDR3 runs 13 residues. The CDR3 nucleotides read TGTGCCAGGTCTGGACAGGGCTCCTACGAGCAGTACTTC. The encoded protein is CARSGQGSYEQYF.

The CDR3 DNA reads as TGCAGTGCATGGATGGAGACCCAGTACTTC. Its protein is CSAWMETQYF. V and J are TRBV20-1 and TRBJ2-5; D remains ambiguous. The CDR3 consists of 10 residues. V lost 6 bases and J 5 bases, leaving 7 bases between the germline ends. Germline lookup yields CDR1 DFQATT and CDR2 SNEGSKA (reference sequence).

In the case of this clone: Other DNA sequences in this sample translate to the same CDR3. This chain uses TRBV5-1 with TRBJ2-7; perhaps TRBD2 as D (6 bases). V was shortened by 2 bases and J by 3 bases, with 6 bases between the two germline ends. The V gene's germline CDR1 is SGHRS and CDR2 YFSETQ. The CDR3 is made up of 12 amino acids. Written as DNA, the CDR3 is TGCGCCAGCAGCTTTAGCGGCTACGAGCAGTACTTC. Encoded protein: CASSFSGYEQYF.

The V and J genes are TRBV4-1 and TRBJ1-1, with 9 bases matching TRBD1. The germline V gene encodes CDR1 MGHRA and CDR2 YSYEKL. V shed 4 bases, J shed 4 bases, and the junction held 1 base outside the gene matches. The CDR3 sequence is 13 residues long. As DNA, the CDR3 is TGCGCCAGCAGCCCGACAGGGGGCACTGAAGCTTTCTTT. It encodes CASSPTGGTEAFF.

A note on this clone: Mismatch with germline at one junction end may stem from a read error. The rearrangement uses TRBV6-6 and TRBJ2-7, with 9 bases that match TRBD1. Germline V lookup: CDR1 MNHNY, CDR2 SVGAGI (reference sequence). The CDR3 sequence is 15 residues long. The CDR3 region is CANSLPDRGSYEQYF. The CDR3 coding sequence is TGTGCCAACAGTCTACCCGACAGGGGGAGCTACGAGCAGTACTTC.

V gene TRBV6-1 combines with J gene TRBJ1-5, with a tentative D call TRBD1 (5 bases). The CDR3 is 12 amino acids. V lost 7 bases to trimming and J lost 11 bases, with 15 bases between them. In germline, CDR1 is MNHNS, CDR2 SASEGT. For the CDR3, the DNA is TGTGCCAGCACTGAGACCCCCAGGGCCCAGCATTTT. It specifies CASTETPRAQHF.

On this clone: One end of the junction is discordant with germline, which a read error may explain. V usage is TRBV27 and J usage is TRBJ2-4; D is ambiguous. There are 12 residues in the CDR3. Germline CDR1 is MNHEY and CDR2 is SMNVEV (reference sequence). DNA for the CDR3: TGTGCCAGCAGTTCCGACTCCGAGTCCAAGCACTTC. Translation: CASSSDSESKHF.

The V call is TRBV9, the J call TRBJ2-5; D is perhaps TRBD2 (6 bases). The CDR3 covers 17 residues. With 4 bases removed from V and 3 bases from J, the gap between germline ends came to 22 bases. CDR1 and CDR2 (germline): SGDLS, YYNGEE. Here the CDR3 reads CASSPGVVPNEKETQYF. DNA of the CDR3: TGTGCCAGCAGCCCGGGAGTTGTCCCGAACGAAAAAGAGACCCAGTACTTC. Complete variable domain (other parts from reference TRBV9 and TRBJ2-5): DSGVTQTPKHLITATGQRVTLRCSPRSGDLSVYWYQQSLDQGLQFLIQYYNGEERAKGNILERFSAQQFPDLHSELNLSSLELGDSALYFCASSPGVVPNEKETQYFGPGTRLLVL.

The chain carries TRBV28 and TRBJ2-7; 9 nucleotides align to TRBD1. CDR3 length: 16 residues. V was clipped by 2 bases and J by 4 bases; unmatched bases: 9. Germline values: CDR1 MDHEN, CDR2 SYDVKM. CDR3 protein: CASSLLPWDRAYEQYF. The CDR3 DNA reads TGTGCCAGCAGTTTACTTCCGTGGGACAGGGCGTACGAGCAGTACTTC.

This chain joins TRBV27 and TRBJ2-7, with D uncertain. Germline loops: CDR1 MNHEY, CDR2 SMNVEV (reference sequence). CDR3 length: 10 residues. Trimming pared 8 bases from V and 1 base from J, leaving 3 bases between. CDR3 coding DNA: TGTGCCAGCCCGTCCTACGAGCAGTACTTC. As protein: CASPSYEQYF.

With respect to this clone: One end of the junction is discordant with germline, which a read error may explain. This chain uses TRBV6-1 with TRBJ2-2, with D maybe TRBD1 (6 bases). Germline V lookup: CDR1 MNHNS, CDR2 SASEGT. The CDR3 extends over 15 amino acids. The CDR3 spells CASSIGQPKTGELFF. The DNA of the CDR3 is TGTGCCAGCAGTATTGGACAGCCGAAAACCGGGGAGCTGTTTTTT.

The V and J genes are TRBV7-9 and TRBJ2-5; D is unresolved. Near its end, the DNA agrees better with TRBJ2-7, so the J call may be wrong. This CDR3 comprises 11 residues. Looked up from germline, CDR1 is SEHNR and CDR2 is FQNEAQ (reference sequence). The CDR3 protein is CASSTAYEQYF. CDR3 coding DNA: TGTGCCAGCAGCACGGCCTACGAGCAGTACTTC.

V and J are TRBV4-1 and TRBJ2-4; possible D gene TRBD1, 6 bases. The germline V and J ends were trimmed by 4 bases and 14 bases, with 24 bases remaining between them. The V gene's germline CDR1 is MGHRA and CDR2 YSYEKL. There are 15 residues in the CDR3. The CDR3 DNA sequence: TGCGCCAGCAGCCCCGGGGAAAAGCCGACAGGCCGGGAGTACTTC. It specifies CASSPGEKPTGREYF.

This clone has only one observation. CDR3 loop: CASSWGPYTDTQYF. Here the CDR3 DNA reads TGTGCCAGCAGCTGGGGGCCGTACACAGATACGCAGTATTTT. This chain uses TRBV7-2 with TRBJ2-3, with D perhaps matching TRBD1 (6 bases). Trimming pared 4 bases from V and 2 bases from J, leaving 10 bases between. CDR1 and CDR2 (germline): SGHTA, FQGNSA. The CDR3 length is 14 residues.